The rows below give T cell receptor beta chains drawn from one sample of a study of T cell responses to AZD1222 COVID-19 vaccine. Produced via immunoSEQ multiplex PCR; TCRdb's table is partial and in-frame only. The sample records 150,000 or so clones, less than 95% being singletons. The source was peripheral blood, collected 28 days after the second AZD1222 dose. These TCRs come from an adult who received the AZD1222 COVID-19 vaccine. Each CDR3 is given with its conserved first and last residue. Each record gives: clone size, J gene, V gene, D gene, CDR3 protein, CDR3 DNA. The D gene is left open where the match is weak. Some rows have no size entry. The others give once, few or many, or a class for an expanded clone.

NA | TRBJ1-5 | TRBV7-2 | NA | CASSPQGPLNQPQHF | TGTGCCAGCAGCCCACAGGGTCCCTTAAATCAGCCCCAGCATTTT
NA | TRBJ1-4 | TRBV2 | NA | CASTRIEKLFF | TGTGCCAGCACCAGAATTGAAAAACTGTTTTTT
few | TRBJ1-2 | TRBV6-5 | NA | CASRRSNYGYTF | TGTGCCAGCCGGCGGAGTAACTATGGCTACACCTTC
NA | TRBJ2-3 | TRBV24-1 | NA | CATSDHHRVSTDTQYF | TGTGCCACCAGTGACCACCACAGGGTTAGCACAGATACGCAGTATTTT
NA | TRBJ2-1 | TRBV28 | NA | CASSSKSSGPSNEQFF | TGTGCCAGCAGTTCTAAGTCCAGCGGGCCGAGCAATGAGCAGTTCTTC
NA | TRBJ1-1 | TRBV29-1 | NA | CSGAANTEAFF | TGCAGCGGTGCAGCCAACACTGAAGCTTTCTTT
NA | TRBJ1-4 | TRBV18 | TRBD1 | CASSPPSTGAREKLFF | TGTGCCAGCTCACCTCCCTCGACAGGGGCCCGGGAAAAACTGTTTTTT
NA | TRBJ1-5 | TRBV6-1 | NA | CASSDPLRLAQHF | TGTGCCAGCAGTGACCCCCTTCGCTTGGCCCAGCATTTT
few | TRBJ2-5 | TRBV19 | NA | CASSMDGRRSGTQYF | TGTGCCAGTAGTATGGACGGACGGCGATCCGGGACCCAGTACTTC
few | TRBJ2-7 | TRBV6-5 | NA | CASSLTLRDYEQYF | TGTGCCAGCAGTCTGACACTCAGGGACTACGAGCAGTACTTC
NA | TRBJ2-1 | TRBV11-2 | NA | CASSFDNEQFF | TGTGCCAGCAGCTTCGATAATGAGCAGTTCTTC
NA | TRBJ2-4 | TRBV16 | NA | CASSQRDKGIRNIQYF | TGTGCCAGCAGCCAACGGGACAAGGGGATTAGAAACATTCAGTACTTC
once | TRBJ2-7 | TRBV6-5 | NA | CASTAGTPYEQYF | TGTGCCAGCACCGCCGGGACACCCTACGAGCAGTACTTC
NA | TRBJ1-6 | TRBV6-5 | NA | CASSYSIGQGQGPLHF | TGTGCCAGCAGTTACTCGATAGGTCAGGGTCAGGGACCCCTCCACTTT
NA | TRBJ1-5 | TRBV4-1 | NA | CASSPREGQISNQPQHF | TGCGCCAGCAGTCCTAGGGAGGGGCAGATTAGCAATCAGCCCCAGCATTTT
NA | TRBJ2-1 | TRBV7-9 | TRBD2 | CASSRILAGGPNEQFF | TGTGCCAGCAGCCGTATCCTAGCGGGAGGGCCTAATGAGCAGTTCTTC
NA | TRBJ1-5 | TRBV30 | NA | CAWSVLGQAQRPQHF | TGTGCCTGGAGTGTACTGGGGCAGGCCCAGCGGCCCCAGCATTTT
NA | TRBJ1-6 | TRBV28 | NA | CASSPPLVALHF | TGTGCCAGCAGCCCACCCCTAGTCGCCCTCCACTTT
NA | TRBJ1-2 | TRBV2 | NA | CASSEAGRSANYGYTF | TGTGCCAGCAGTGAAGCCGGACGGTCCGCTAACTATGGCTACACCTTC
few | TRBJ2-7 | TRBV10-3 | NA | CAISDSDEQYF | TGTGCCATCAGTGACAGCGACGAGCAGTACTTC
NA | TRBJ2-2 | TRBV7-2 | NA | CASHLVGELFF | TGTGCCAGCCATTTGGTCGGGGAGCTGTTTTTT
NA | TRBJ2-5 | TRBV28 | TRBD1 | CASSVGTVAETQYF | TGTGCCAGCAGCGTCGGGACAGTCGCGGAGACCCAGTACTTC
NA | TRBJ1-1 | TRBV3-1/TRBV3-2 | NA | CASSLRDAQNTEAFF | TGTGCCAGCAGCCTCCGGGATGCCCAGAACACTGAAGCTTTCTTT
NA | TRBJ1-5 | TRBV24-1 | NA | CATSDTGYQPQHF | TGTGCCACCAGTGATACAGGGTATCAGCCCCAGCATTTT
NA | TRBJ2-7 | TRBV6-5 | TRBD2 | CASTRGGSINEQYF | TGTGCCAGCACCCGGGGGGGCAGTATCAACGAGCAGTACTTC
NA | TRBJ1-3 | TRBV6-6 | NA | CASSYVVPDTIYF | TGTGCCAGCAGTTACGTCGTCCCAGACACCATATATTTT
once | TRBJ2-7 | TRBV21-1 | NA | CASSGRNPGQGCEQYF | TGTGCCAGCAGCGGACGGAACCCGGGACAGGGTTGCGAGCAGTACTTC
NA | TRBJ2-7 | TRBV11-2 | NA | CASSQLQGPNYEQYF | TGTGCCAGCAGCCAACTACAGGGCCCAAACTACGAGCAGTACTTC
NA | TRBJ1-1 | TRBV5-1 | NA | CASSFQAVTEAFF | TGCGCCAGCAGCTTTCAAGCTGTCACTGAAGCTTTCTTT
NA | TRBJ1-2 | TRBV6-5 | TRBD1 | CASSPDRGLRGGYTF | TGTGCCAGCAGTCCTGACAGGGGGCTGAGGGGTGGCTACACCTTC
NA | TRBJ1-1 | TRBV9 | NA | CASSVHFRNTEAFF | TGTGCCAGCAGCGTGCACTTTAGGAACACTGAAGCTTTCTTT
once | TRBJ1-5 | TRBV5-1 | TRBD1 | CASSLEGQSNQPQHF | TGCGCCAGCAGCTTGGAGGGACAGAGCAATCAGCCCCAGCATTTT
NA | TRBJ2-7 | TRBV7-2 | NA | CASSLTASSSSYEQYF | TGTGCCAGCAGCTTAACGGCCAGTTCGAGCTCCTACGAGCAGTACTTC
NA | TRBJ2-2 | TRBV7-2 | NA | CASSQQFSGGELFF | TGTGCCAGCAGCCAACAATTTAGCGGCGGGGAGCTGTTTTTT
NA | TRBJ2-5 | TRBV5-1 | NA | CASSRSGQPRSQETQYF | TGCGCCAGCAGCCGGTCCGGACAGCCCCGGTCACAAGAGACCCAGTACTTC
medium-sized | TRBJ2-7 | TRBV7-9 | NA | CASSSMSDSLPYEQYF | TGTGCCAGCAGCTCCATGTCCGACAGCCTTCCCTACGAGCAGTACTTC
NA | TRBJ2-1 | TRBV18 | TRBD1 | CASSPRQGQSSYNEQFF | TGTGCCAGCTCACCCCGACAGGGTCAAAGCTCCTACAATGAGCAGTTCTTC
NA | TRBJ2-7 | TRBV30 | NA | CAWSRGTDREQYF | TGTGCCTGGAGTCGCGGGACCGACAGGGAGCAGTACTTC
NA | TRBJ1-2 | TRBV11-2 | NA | CASSDGNNYGYTF | TGTGCCAGCAGCGACGGGAACAACTATGGCTACACCTTC
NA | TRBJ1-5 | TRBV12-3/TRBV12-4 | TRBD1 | CASRDGQGPQHF | TGTGCCAGCAGGGACGGACAGGGGCCCCAGCATTTT
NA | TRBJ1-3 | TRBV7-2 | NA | CASSLVSDTGNTIYF | TGTGCCAGCAGCTTAGTTTCGGACACTGGAAACACCATATATTTT
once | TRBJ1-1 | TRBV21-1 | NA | CASSKALRDTWNTEAFF | TGTGCCAGCAGCAAAGCCCTTCGGGACACTTGGAACACTGAAGCTTTCTTT
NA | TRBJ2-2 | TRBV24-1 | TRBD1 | CATSDWGLRRQGNTGELFF | TGTGCCACCAGTGATTGGGGCCTAAGAAGACAGGGAAACACCGGGGAGCTGTTTTTT
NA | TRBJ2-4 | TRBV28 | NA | CASSLFTQGAIQYF | TGTGCCAGCAGTTTATTCACACAGGGAGCCATTCAGTACTTC
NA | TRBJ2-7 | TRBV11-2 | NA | CASSLGLATYEQYF | TGTGCCAGCAGCTTAGGGCTAGCTACCTACGAGCAGTACTTC
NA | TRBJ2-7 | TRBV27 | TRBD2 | CASSPGLAGRFLAYYEQYF | TGTGCCAGCAGTCCGGGACTAGCGGGACGTTTTTTAGCCTACTACGAGCAGTACTTC
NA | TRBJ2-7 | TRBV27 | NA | CASSFRLAYEQYF | TGTGCCAGCAGTTTTCGCCTAGCTTACGAGCAGTACTTC
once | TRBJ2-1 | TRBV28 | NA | CASSLAGMSNEQFF | TGTGCCAGCAGTTTAGCAGGGATGAGCAATGAGCAGTTCTTC
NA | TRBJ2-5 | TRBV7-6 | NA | CASSSHEAYSTQETQYF | TGTGCCAGCAGCTCGCACGAAGCATATTCAACCCAAGAGACCCAGTACTTC
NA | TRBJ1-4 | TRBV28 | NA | CASSTLGTNEKLFF | TGTGCCAGCTCTACACTCGGAACTAATGAAAAACTGTTTTTT
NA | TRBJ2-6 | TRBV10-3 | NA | CAISAGPSGANVLTF | TGTGCCATCAGTGCGGGCCCCTCTGGGGCCAACGTCCTGACTTTC
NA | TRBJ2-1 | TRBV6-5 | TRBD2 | CASSYGGSTVNEQFF | TGTGCCAGCAGTTACGGCGGGAGTACGGTGAATGAGCAGTTCTTC
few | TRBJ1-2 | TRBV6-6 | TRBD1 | CASSSRQGNYGYTF | TGTGCCAGCAGTTCCCGACAGGGCAACTATGGCTACACCTTC
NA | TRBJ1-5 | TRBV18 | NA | CASSPYNQPQHF | TGTGCCAGCTCACCCTATAATCAGCCCCAGCATTTT
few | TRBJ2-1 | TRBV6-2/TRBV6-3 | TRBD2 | CASSRRREGRGEQFF | TGTGCCAGCAGTAGACGGCGGGAGGGCCGGGGTGAGCAGTTCTTC
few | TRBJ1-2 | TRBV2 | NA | CASRMGVNYGYTF | TGTGCCAGCAGGATGGGGGTGAACTATGGCTACACCTTC
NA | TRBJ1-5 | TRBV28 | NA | CASSFRGIQPQHF | TGTGCCAGCAGTTTCAGGGGAATTCAGCCCCAGCATTTT
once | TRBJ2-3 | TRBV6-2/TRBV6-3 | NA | CASSYFHRLARNSDTQYF | TGTGCCAGCAGTTACTTTCATCGGCTAGCCCGTAATTCGGATACGCAGTATTTT
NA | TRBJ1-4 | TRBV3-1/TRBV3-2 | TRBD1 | CASSHQTGINEKLFF | TGTGCCAGCAGCCACCAGACAGGGATTAATGAAAAACTGTTTTTT
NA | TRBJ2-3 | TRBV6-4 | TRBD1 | CASSDRGGHTDTQYF | TGTGCCAGCAGTGACAGAGGGGGCCACACAGATACGCAGTATTTT